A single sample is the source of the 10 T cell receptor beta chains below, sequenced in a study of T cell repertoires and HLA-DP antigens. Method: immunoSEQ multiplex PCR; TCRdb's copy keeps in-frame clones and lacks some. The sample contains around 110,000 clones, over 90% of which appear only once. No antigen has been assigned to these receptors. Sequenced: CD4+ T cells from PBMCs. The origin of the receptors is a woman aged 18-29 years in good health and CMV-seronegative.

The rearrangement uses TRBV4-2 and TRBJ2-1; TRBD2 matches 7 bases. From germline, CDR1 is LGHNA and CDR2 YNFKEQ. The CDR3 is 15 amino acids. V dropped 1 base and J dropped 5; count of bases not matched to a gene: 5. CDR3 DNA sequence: TGTGCCAGCAGCCAAGCGGGCGGGGGTGACAATGAGCAGTTCTTC. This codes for CASSQAGGGDNEQFF.

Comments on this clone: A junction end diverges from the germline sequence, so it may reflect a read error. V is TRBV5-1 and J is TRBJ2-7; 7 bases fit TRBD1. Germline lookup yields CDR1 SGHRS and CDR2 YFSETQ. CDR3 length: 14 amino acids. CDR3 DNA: TGCGTCAGCAGCTCCCCGGGACAGCTCAACGAGCAGTACTTC. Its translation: CVSSSPGQLNEQYF.

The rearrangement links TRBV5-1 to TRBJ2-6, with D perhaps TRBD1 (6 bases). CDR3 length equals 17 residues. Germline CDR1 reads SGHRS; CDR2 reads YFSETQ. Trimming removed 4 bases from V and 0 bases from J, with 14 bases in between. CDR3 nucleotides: TGCGCCAGCAGCCCGACAGGCCTGAACTCTGGGGCCAACGTCCTGACTTTC. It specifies CASSPTGLNSGANVLTF.

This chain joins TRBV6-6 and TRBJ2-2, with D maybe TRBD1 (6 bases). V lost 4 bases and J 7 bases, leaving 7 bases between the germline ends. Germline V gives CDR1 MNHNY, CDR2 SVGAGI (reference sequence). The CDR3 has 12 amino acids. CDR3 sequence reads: CASSSGVGELFF. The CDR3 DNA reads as TGTGCCAGCAGTTCAGGGGTCGGGGAGCTGTTTTTT.

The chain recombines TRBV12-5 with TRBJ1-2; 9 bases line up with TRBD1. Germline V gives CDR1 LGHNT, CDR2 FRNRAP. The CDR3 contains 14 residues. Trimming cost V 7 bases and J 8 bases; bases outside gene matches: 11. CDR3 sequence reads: CASAPDRGVRGYTF. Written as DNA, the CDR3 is TGTGCTAGTGCCCCTGACAGGGGGGTGAGAGGCTACACCTTC.

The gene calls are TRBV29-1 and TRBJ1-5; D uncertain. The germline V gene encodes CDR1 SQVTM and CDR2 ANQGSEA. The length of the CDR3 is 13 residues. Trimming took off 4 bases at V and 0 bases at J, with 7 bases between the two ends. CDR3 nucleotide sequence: TGCAGCGTTGGCAGTGTTAGCAATCAGCCCCAGCATTTT. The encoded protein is CSVGSVSNQPQHF.

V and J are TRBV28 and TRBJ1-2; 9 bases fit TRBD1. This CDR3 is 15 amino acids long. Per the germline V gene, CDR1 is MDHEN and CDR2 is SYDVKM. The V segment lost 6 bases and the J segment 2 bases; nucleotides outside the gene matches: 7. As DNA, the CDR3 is TGTGCCAGCAGACAGGGGGCAAGGAGAAACTATGGCTACACCTTC. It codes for CASRQGARRNYGYTF.

The CDR3, as DNA: TGTGCCAGCAGCCGACTGGGGAGGACTAATGAAAAACTGTTTTTT. It is translated as CASSRLGRTNEKLFF. This chain joins TRBV25-1 and TRBJ1-4, with D unclear. The germline V gene has CDR1 MGHDK and CDR2 SYGVNS. The CDR3 contains 15 residues. Trimming removed 6 bases from V and 2 bases from J, with 13 bases in between. The full variable domain, completed using reference TRBV25-1 and TRBJ1-4, is EADIYQTPRYLVIGTGKKITLECSQTMGHDKMYWYQQDPGMELHLIHYSYGVNSTEKGDLSSESTVSRIRTEHFPLTLESARPSHTSQYLCASSRLGRTNEKLFFGSGTQLSVL.

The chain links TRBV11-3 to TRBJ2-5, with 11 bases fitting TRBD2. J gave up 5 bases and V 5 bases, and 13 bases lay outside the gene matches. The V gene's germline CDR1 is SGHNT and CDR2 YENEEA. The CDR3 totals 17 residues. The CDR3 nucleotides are TGTGCCAGCAGCCTTGGGACTAGCGGAGGAGTAGGGGAGACCCAGTACTTC. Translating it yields CASSLGTSGGVGETQYF.

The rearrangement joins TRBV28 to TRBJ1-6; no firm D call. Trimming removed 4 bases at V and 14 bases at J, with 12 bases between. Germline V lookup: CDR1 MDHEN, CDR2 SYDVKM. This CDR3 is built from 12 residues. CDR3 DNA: TGTGCCAGCAGTTCAGCGGGAAGTTCCCTCCACTTT. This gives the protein CASSSAGSSLHF.